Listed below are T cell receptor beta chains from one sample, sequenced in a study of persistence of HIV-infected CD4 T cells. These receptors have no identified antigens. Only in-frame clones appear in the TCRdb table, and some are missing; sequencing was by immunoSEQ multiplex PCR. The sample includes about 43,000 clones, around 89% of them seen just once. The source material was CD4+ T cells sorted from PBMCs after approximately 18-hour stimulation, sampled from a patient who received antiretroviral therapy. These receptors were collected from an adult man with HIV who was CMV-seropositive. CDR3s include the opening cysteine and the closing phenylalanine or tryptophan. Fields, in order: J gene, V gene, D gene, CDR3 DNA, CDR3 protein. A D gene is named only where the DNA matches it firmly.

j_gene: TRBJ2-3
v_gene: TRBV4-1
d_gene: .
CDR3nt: TGCGCCAGCAGCCAAAGGCTAACTTTAGGGACTCCAAGCACAGATACGCAGTATTTT
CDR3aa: CASSQRLTLGTPSTDTQYF

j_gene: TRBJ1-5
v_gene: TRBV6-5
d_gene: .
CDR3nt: TGTGCCAGCAGTTACGGAGGAGGTCCCCAGCATTTT
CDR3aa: CASSYGGGPQHF

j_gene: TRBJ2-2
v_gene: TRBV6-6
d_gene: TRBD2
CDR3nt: TGTGCCAGCAGTGTACTAGCGGGGTCCACCGGGGAGCTGTTTTTT
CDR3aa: CASSVLAGSTGELFF

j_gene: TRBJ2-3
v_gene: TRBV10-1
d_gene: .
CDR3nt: TGCGCCAGCAGCTTCAATGGACAGTCTAACACAGATACGCAGTATTTT
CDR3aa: CASSFNGQSNTDTQYF

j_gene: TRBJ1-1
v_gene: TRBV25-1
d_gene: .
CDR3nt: TGTGCCAGCAGTGAAAGTGTAGGGACCCGGGCAGCTTTCTTT
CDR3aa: CASSESVGTRAAFF

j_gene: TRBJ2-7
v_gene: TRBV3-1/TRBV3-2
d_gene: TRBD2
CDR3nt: TGTGCCAGCAGCCAAGATTCCGGACTAGCGGGGCGGTCGCAGTACTTC
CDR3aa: CASSQDSGLAGRSQYF

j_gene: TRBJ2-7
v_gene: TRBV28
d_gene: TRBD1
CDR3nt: TGTGCCAGCAGTACTCCGGGACAGGGGACTTCCTACGAGCAGTACTTC
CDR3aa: CASSTPGQGTSYEQYF

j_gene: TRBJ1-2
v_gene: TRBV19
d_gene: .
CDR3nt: TGTGCCAGTAGAGAGAATGGCTACACCTTC
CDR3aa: CASRENGYTF

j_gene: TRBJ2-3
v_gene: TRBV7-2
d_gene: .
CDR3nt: TGTGCCAGCAGCTCGGGGGTGAGCACAGATACGCAGTATTTT
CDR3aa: CASSSGVSTDTQYF

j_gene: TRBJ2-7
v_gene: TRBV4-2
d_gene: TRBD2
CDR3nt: TGTGCCAGCAGCCAGGCCGGACTAGCGGGGTACGAGCAGTACTTC
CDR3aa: CASSQAGLAGYEQYF